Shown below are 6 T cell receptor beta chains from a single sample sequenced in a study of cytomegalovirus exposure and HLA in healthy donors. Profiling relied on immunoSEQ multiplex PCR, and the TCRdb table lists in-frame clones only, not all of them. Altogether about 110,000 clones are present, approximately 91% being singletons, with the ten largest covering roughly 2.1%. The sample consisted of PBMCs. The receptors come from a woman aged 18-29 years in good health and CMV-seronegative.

The CDR3 DNA sequence: TGTGCCAGCAAGCGACAGGGAGGGAACACTGAAGCTTTCTTT. It is translated as CASKRQGGNTEAFF. This chain links TRBV7-8 with TRBJ1-1, with 7 bases identical to TRBD1. The germline CDR1 and CDR2 sequences are SGHVS and FQNEAQ. The CDR3 totals 14 residues. V was clipped by 7 bases and J by 1 base; unmatched bases: 6.

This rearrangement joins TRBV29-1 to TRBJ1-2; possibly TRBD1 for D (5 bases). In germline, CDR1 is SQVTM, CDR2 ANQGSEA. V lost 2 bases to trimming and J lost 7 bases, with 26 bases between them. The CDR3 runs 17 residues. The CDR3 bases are TGCAGCGTTGAACGTGGCCCTGGGGGGGGTCGGGTACGTGGCTACACCTTC. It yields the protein CSVERGPGGGRVRGYTF.

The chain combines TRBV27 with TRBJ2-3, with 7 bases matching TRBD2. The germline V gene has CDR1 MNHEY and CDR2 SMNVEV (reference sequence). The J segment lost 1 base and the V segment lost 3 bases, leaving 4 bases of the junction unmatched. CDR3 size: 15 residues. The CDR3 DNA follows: TGTGCCAGCAGTTTTGGAACTAGCGGCACAGATACGCAGTATTTT. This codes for CASSFGTSGTDTQYF.

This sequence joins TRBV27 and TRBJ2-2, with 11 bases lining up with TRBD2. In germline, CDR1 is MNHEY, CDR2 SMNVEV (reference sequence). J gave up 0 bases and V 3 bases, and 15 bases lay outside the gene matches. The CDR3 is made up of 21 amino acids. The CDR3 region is CASSFFAPGLAATANTGELFF. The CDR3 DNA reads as TGTGCCAGCAGTTTTTTTGCTCCGGGACTAGCGGCCACCGCGAACACCGGGGAGCTGTTTTTT.

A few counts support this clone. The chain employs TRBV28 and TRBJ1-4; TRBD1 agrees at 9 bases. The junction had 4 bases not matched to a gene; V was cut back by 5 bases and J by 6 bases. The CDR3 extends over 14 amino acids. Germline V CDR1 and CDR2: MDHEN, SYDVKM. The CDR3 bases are TGTGCCAGCAGTACAGGGGGCGATGATGAAAAACTGTTTTTT. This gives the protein CASSTGGDDEKLFF.

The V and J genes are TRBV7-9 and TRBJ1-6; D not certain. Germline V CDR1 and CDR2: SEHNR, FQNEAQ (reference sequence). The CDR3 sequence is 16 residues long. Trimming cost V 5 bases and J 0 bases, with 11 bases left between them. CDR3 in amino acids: CASSPAGRSYNSPLHF. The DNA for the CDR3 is TGTGCCAGCAGCCCCGCCGGTCGCTCCTATAATTCACCCCTCCACTTT. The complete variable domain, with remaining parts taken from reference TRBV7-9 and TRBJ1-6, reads DTGVSQNPRHKITKRGQNVTFRCDPISEHNRLYWYRQTLGQGPEFLTYFQNEAQLEKSRLLSDRFSAERPKGSFSTLEIQRTEQGDSAMYLCASSPAGRSYNSPLHFGNGTRLTVT.